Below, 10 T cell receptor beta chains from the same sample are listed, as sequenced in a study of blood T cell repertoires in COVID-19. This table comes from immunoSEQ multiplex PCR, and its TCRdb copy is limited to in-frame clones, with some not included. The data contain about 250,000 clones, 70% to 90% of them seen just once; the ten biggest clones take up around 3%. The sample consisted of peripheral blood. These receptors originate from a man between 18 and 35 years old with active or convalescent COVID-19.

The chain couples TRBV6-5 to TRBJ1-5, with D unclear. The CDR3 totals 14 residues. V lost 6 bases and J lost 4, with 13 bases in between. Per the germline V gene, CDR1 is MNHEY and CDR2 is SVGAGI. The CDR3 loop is CASSAVEGNQPQHF. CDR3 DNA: TGTGCCAGCAGCGCCGTTGAGGGAAATCAGCCCCAGCATTTT.

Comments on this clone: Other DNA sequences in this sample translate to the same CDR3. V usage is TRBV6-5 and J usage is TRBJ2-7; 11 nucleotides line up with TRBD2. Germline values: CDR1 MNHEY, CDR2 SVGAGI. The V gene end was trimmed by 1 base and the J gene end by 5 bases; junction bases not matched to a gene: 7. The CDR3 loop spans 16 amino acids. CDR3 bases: TGTGCCAGCAGTTACTTAGGGGGTAGCGGGAGGGACGAGCAGTACTTC. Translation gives CASSYLGGSGRDEQYF.

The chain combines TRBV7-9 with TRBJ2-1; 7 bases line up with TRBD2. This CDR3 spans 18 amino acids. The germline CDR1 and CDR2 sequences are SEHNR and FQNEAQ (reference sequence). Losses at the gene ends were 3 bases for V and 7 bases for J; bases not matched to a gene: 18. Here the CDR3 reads CASSFGSSAGVKGNEQFF. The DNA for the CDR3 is TGTGCCAGCAGCTTCGGTTCCTCGGCGGGAGTGAAAGGGAATGAGCAGTTCTTC.

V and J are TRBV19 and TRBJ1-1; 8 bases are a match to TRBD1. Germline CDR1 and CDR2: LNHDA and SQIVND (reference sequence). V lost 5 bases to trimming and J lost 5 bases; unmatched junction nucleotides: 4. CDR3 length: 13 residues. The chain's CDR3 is CASSLGQVTEAFF. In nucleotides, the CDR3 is TGTGCCAGTAGTCTGGGACAGGTAACTGAAGCTTTCTTT.

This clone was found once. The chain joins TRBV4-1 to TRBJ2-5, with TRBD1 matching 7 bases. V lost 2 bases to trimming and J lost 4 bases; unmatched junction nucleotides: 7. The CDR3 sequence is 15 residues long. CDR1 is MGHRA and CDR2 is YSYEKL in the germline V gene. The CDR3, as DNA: TGCGCCAGCAGCCAAACCAGGGACAGAAGAGAGACCCAGTACTTC. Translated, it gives CASSQTRDRRETQYF.

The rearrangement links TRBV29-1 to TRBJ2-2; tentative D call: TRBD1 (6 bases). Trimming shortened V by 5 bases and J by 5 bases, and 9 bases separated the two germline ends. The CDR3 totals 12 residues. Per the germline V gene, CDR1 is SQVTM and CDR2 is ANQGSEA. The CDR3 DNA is TGCAGCGTTTGGCAGGGGACCGGGGAGCTGTTTTTT. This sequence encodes CSVWQGTGELFF.

The DNA of the CDR3 is TGTGCCAGCAGCTACGACTGGTCCGGGGAGCTGTTTTTT. Translating gives CASSYDWSGELFF. The V and J genes are TRBV5-6 and TRBJ2-2; D is undetermined. Germline lookup yields CDR1 SGHDT and CDR2 YYEEEE. Trimming removed 3 bases at V and 6 bases at J, with 9 bases between. The CDR3 sequence is 13 residues long.

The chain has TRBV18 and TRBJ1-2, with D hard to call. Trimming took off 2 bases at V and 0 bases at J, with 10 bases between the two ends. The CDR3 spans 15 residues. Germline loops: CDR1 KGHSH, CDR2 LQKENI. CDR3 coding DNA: TGTGCCAGCTCACCAGTGGCGGGCCCTAACTATGGCTACACCTTC. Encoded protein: CASSPVAGPNYGYTF.

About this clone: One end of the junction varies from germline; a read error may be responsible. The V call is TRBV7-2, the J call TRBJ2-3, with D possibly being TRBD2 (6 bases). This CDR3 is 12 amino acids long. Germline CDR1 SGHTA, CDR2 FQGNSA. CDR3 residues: CASSWGTPHGHF. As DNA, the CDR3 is TGTGCCAGCAGCTGGGGGACTCCGCATGGCCATTTT.

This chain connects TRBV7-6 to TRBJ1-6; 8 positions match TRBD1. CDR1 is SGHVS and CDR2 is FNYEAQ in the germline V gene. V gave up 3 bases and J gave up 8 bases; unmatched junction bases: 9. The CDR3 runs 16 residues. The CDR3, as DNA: TGTGCCAGCAGCTTGCCGGGGACAGGCCAGGATTCACCCCTCCACTTT. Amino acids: CASSLPGTGQDSPLHF.